This T cell receptor (beta chain) was captured by sequencing in a study of T cells in Graves' hyperthyroidism and ophthalmopathy. This clonotype was seen a few times. The CDR3 runs to 14 residues. CDR1 and CDR2 from the germline V gene are ENHRY and SYGVKD. V dropped 7 bases and J dropped 1 base, with 14 bases sitting between them. Using RNA transcripts as the source, TCR beta CDR3 regions were amplified. When the TCR CDR3 underwent first-round RT-PCR, the HTBI primer set was used. TCRdb reprocessed the multiplex PCR reads with MiXCR, giving one entry per CDR3 protein. Among hundreds of thousands of distinct CDR3 sequences listed, approximately 15% were seen once.

The sample was blood. This TCR was recovered from a woman between 35 and 50 years old with Graves' ophthalmopathy. V and J are TRBV10-3 and TRBJ2-7; weak D call: TRBD1 (5 bases). In DNA form, the CDR3 reads TGTGCCATCAATACGGCAGGGCCTTCCTACGAGCAGTACTTC. It yields the protein CAINTAGPSYEQYF.